The sequence of this T cell receptor beta chain was determined in a study of blood T cell repertoires in COVID-19. V lost 4 bases and J 5 bases, leaving 10 bases between the germline ends. This CDR3 has 13 amino acids. CDR1 and CDR2 (germline): SGHTS, YDEGEE. Repertoires were generated with immunoSEQ multiplex PCR, while TCRdb's copy carries only in-frame clones and drops some. In the table there are 200,000 to 300,000 clones, roughly 81% of which are singletons. The chain has TRBV5-8 and TRBJ1-5; no clear D. The receptor comes from a woman of 80 years or more with COVID-19, enrolled during active disease. The sequenced sample was peripheral blood. The CDR3 sequence is CASSIHGDQPQHF. As DNA, the CDR3 is TGTGCCAGCAGCATACACGGGGATCAGCCCCAGCATTTT.